The rows below give T cell receptor beta chains drawn from one sample of a study of T cells in tuberculosis. The method was immunoSEQ multiplex PCR; TCRdb's version includes in-frame clones alone and lacks a portion of them. The table includes fewer than 55,000 clones, over 90% detected once. The source was PBMCs, collected at tuberculosis diagnosis. The receptors here all came from an adult with tuberculosis. The CDR3 runs from the conserved cysteine through the conserved F or W. Fields, in order: D gene, V gene, clone size, J gene, CDR3 DNA, CDR3 protein. The D gene is left open where the match is weak. Clone size, where shown, is once, few, many, or a class for clones that have expanded.

d_gene: TRBD1; v_gene: TRBV18; abundance: once; j_gene: TRBJ2-1; CDR3nt: TGTGCCAGCTCAGAAAGACAGGGGTTTTACAATGAGCAGTTCTTC; CDR3aa: CASSERQGFYNEQFF
d_gene: TRBD2; v_gene: TRBV4-1; abundance: once; j_gene: TRBJ2-7; CDR3nt: TGCGCCAGCAGCCACGGGAGGGCCGTCGCCTACGAGCAGTACTTC; CDR3aa: CASSHGRAVAYEQYF
d_gene: TRBD1; v_gene: TRBV7-2; abundance: .; j_gene: TRBJ1-2; CDR3nt: TGTGCCAGCAGCCGAGACAGGGCTCCTACCTATGGCTACACCTTC; CDR3aa: CASSRDRAPTYGYTF
d_gene: .; v_gene: TRBV12-5; abundance: .; j_gene: TRBJ1-1; CDR3nt: TGTGCTAGTGGTTTAAACAGTTACACTGAAGCTTTCTTT; CDR3aa: CASGLNSYTEAFF
d_gene: TRBD1; v_gene: TRBV13; abundance: .; j_gene: TRBJ1-1; CDR3nt: TGTGCCAGCAGCTTATCGCGGTGGACAGGGAAGAACACTGAAGCTTTCTTT; CDR3aa: CASSLSRWTGKNTEAFF
d_gene: TRBD1; v_gene: TRBV27; abundance: .; j_gene: TRBJ1-5; CDR3nt: TGTGCCAGCAGCCGAGACAGGGCCGGAAGGCCCCAGCATTTT; CDR3aa: CASSRDRAGRPQHF
d_gene: TRBD1; v_gene: TRBV7-9; abundance: .; j_gene: TRBJ1-2; CDR3nt: TGTGCCAGCAGCTTAGGAGTTCCGGGACAGGGGCAGGGAGGCTACACCTTC; CDR3aa: CASSLGVPGQGQGGYTF
d_gene: TRBD2; v_gene: TRBV2; abundance: .; j_gene: TRBJ2-4; CDR3nt: TGTGCCAGCAGTGTACAAGCGGGAGCGGGCATTCAGTACTTC; CDR3aa: CASSVQAGAGIQYF
d_gene: TRBD1; v_gene: TRBV28; abundance: .; j_gene: TRBJ1-3; CDR3nt: TGTGCCAGCAGTGGGGACAGGGGAGGAGGAAACACCATATATTTT; CDR3aa: CASSGDRGGGNTIYF
d_gene: .; v_gene: TRBV6-1; abundance: .; j_gene: TRBJ1-4; CDR3nt: TGTGCCAGCAGTGAAAGAGGATCTAATGAAAAACTGTTTTTT; CDR3aa: CASSERGSNEKLFF
d_gene: .; v_gene: TRBV18; abundance: .; j_gene: TRBJ2-5; CDR3nt: TGTGCCAGCTCACCAACAAGGACAGAAGAGACCCAGTACTTC; CDR3aa: CASSPTRTEETQYF
d_gene: TRBD1; v_gene: TRBV6-1; abundance: .; j_gene: TRBJ1-5; CDR3nt: TGTGCCAGCAGTGATGCGCCAGGGGGCAGCAATCAGCCCCAGCATTTT; CDR3aa: CASSDAPGGSNQPQHF
d_gene: .; v_gene: TRBV6-1; abundance: .; j_gene: TRBJ2-2; CDR3nt: TGTGCCGCCAAACAGGGTTGGAACACCGGGGAGCTGTTTTTT; CDR3aa: CAAKQGWNTGELFF
d_gene: TRBD2; v_gene: TRBV10-1; abundance: .; j_gene: TRBJ2-3; CDR3nt: TGCGCCAGCAGCCAACTACTAGCGGGCACAGATACGCAGTATTTT; CDR3aa: CASSQLLAGTDTQYF
d_gene: .; v_gene: TRBV7-2; abundance: .; j_gene: TRBJ2-5; CDR3nt: TGTGCCAGCAGCGAAAAGACAGGTCGCGAGACCCAGTACTTC; CDR3aa: CASSEKTGRETQYF
d_gene: TRBD1; v_gene: TRBV5-1; abundance: .; j_gene: TRBJ1-1; CDR3nt: TGCGCCAGCAGCGGATCGACAGGGGTTAGTGTAGGGGCTTTCTTT; CDR3aa: CASSGSTGVSVGAFF
d_gene: .; v_gene: TRBV19; abundance: .; j_gene: TRBJ1-2; CDR3nt: TGTGCCAGTAAAAGGAGGGGAAACCAGGTAGACTATGGCTACACCTTC; CDR3aa: CASKRRGNQVDYGYTF
d_gene: .; v_gene: TRBV7-2; abundance: .; j_gene: TRBJ1-3; CDR3nt: TGTGCCAGCAGCTTAGCCAGGGATAGAAACACCATATATTTT; CDR3aa: CASSLARDRNTIYF
d_gene: TRBD1; v_gene: TRBV6-1; abundance: .; j_gene: TRBJ1-2; CDR3nt: TGTGCCAGCAGCGACAGGGCCGTAAACTATGGCTACACCTTC; CDR3aa: CASSDRAVNYGYTF
d_gene: TRBD1; v_gene: TRBV5-1; abundance: .; j_gene: TRBJ2-6; CDR3nt: TGCGCCAGCAGCTCCGGGACAGGGTTAGGGGCCAACGTCCTGACTTTC; CDR3aa: CASSSGTGLGANVLTF
d_gene: TRBD1; v_gene: TRBV5-1; abundance: .; j_gene: TRBJ1-4; CDR3nt: TGCGCCAGCAGCTTGGGTGGACAGGCGAATGAAAAACTGTTTTTT; CDR3aa: CASSLGGQANEKLFF
d_gene: TRBD2; v_gene: TRBV14; abundance: once; j_gene: TRBJ2-1; CDR3nt: TGTGCCAGCAGCCAAGGGGCGGGAGTTTACAATGAGCAGTTCTTC; CDR3aa: CASSQGAGVYNEQFF
d_gene: .; v_gene: TRBV19; abundance: .; j_gene: TRBJ1-6; CDR3nt: TGTGCTACGGGATATTCCTATAATTCACCCCTCCACTTT; CDR3aa: CATGYSYNSPLHF
d_gene: .; v_gene: TRBV7-2; abundance: .; j_gene: TRBJ1-1; CDR3nt: TGTGCCAGCAGCTCACTCCCAGGGACTGGGGCTTTCTTT; CDR3aa: CASSSLPGTGAFF
d_gene: TRBD1; v_gene: TRBV29-1; abundance: .; j_gene: TRBJ1-1; CDR3nt: TGCAGCGTAACGACAGGGGGTAACACTGAAGCTTTCTTT; CDR3aa: CSVTTGGNTEAFF
d_gene: .; v_gene: TRBV30; abundance: .; j_gene: TRBJ1-2; CDR3nt: TGTGCCTCGGTTGGTGGAGACTATGGCTACACCTTC; CDR3aa: CASVGGDYGYTF
d_gene: TRBD2; v_gene: TRBV6-1; abundance: .; j_gene: TRBJ2-2; CDR3nt: TGTGCCAGCAGACCTAGCGGGAGGGCCTCCGGGGAGCTGTTTTTT; CDR3aa: CASRPSGRASGELFF
d_gene: .; v_gene: TRBV5-1; abundance: once; j_gene: TRBJ1-1; CDR3nt: TGCGCCAGCACGATAGCGGGGGGCACTGAAGCTTTCTTT; CDR3aa: CASTIAGGTEAFF
d_gene: .; v_gene: TRBV5-1; abundance: .; j_gene: TRBJ1-2; CDR3nt: TGCGCCAGCAGCTTGGCGCAGGGCTATGGCTACACCTTC; CDR3aa: CASSLAQGYGYTF
d_gene: TRBD1; v_gene: TRBV18; abundance: .; j_gene: TRBJ2-3; CDR3nt: TGTGCCAGCTCACCTGACAGGGCGACAGATACGCAGTATTTT; CDR3aa: CASSPDRATDTQYF
d_gene: TRBD1; v_gene: TRBV5-1; abundance: .; j_gene: TRBJ2-1; CDR3nt: TGCGCCAGCAGCCTCCGGGACAGGTTGAATGAGCAGTTCTTC; CDR3aa: CASSLRDRLNEQFF
d_gene: TRBD1; v_gene: TRBV7-9; abundance: .; j_gene: TRBJ2-7; CDR3nt: TGTGCCAGCAGTTTCGGACAGGGAAACCTCTACGAGCAGTACTTC; CDR3aa: CASSFGQGNLYEQYF
d_gene: .; v_gene: TRBV9; abundance: .; j_gene: TRBJ2-2; CDR3nt: TGTGCCAGCAGCACCCACCCTAGCACCAACACCGGGGAGCTGTTTTTT; CDR3aa: CASSTHPSTNTGELFF
d_gene: TRBD1; v_gene: TRBV5-1; abundance: .; j_gene: TRBJ2-2; CDR3nt: TGCGCCAGCAGCGGACAGGGGCTGGGAACCGGGGAGCTGTTTTTT; CDR3aa: CASSGQGLGTGELFF
d_gene: .; v_gene: TRBV7-9; abundance: .; j_gene: TRBJ1-3; CDR3nt: TGTGCCAGCAGCTCGGGTACGCCAGGGCGCTCTGGAAACACCATATATTTT; CDR3aa: CASSSGTPGRSGNTIYF
d_gene: TRBD2; v_gene: TRBV5-4; abundance: .; j_gene: TRBJ2-5; CDR3nt: TGTGCCAGCAGCACCGGACTAGCGGGAACCCAAGAGACCCAGTACTTC; CDR3aa: CASSTGLAGTQETQYF
d_gene: .; v_gene: TRBV29-1; abundance: .; j_gene: TRBJ1-4; CDR3nt: TGCAGCGTTGACTTGGATGGTAGCGAACTGTTTTTT; CDR3aa: CSVDLDGSELFF